A selection of T cell receptor beta chains follows, all from one sample in a study of blood T cells in healthy people across ages. Using its own MiXCR run on the 5' RACE reads, TCRdb lists one record per CDR3 protein. The repertoire includes hundreds of thousands of distinct CDR3 sequences, about 30% of them detected once, and 15% to 19% sits in the top ten. What was sequenced was blood. These receptors came from a woman of 80 years or more in good health. Each CDR3 is given with its conserved first and last residue. The D gene is left open where the match is weak. Expanded clones get a size class; other rows say once, few or many, or leave the size out.

clone_size: -
d_call: -
v_call: TRBV2
j_call: TRBJ2-7
cdr3_aa: CASSEARGREQYF
cdr3_nt: TGTGCCAGCAGTGAAGCGCGGGGGCGCGAGCAGTACTTC

clone_size: many
d_call: -
v_call: TRBV5-6
j_call: TRBJ2-5
cdr3_aa: CASRPLWPQETQYF
cdr3_nt: TGTGCCAGCCGCCCCCTCTGGCCTCAAGAGACCCAGTACTTC

clone_size: -
d_call: -
v_call: TRBV20-1
j_call: TRBJ2-1
cdr3_aa: CSARRATYNEQFF
cdr3_nt: TGCAGTGCTAGGCGGGCGACCTACAATGAGCAGTTCTTC

clone_size: -
d_call: -
v_call: TRBV29-1
j_call: TRBJ2-1
cdr3_aa: CSVGAEHYNEQFF
cdr3_nt: TGCAGCGTTGGGGCGGAACACTACAATGAGCAGTTCTTC

clone_size: many
d_call: -
v_call: TRBV12-3/TRBV12-4
j_call: TRBJ2-3
cdr3_aa: CASSLTAQNTQYF
cdr3_nt: TGTGCCAGCAGTTTAACAGCACAAAATACGCAGTATTTT

clone_size: many
d_call: -
v_call: TRBV6-1
j_call: TRBJ2-1
cdr3_aa: CASSESGERQFF
cdr3_nt: TGTGCCAGCAGTGAATCGGGGGAAAGGCAGTTCTTC

clone_size: many
d_call: -
v_call: TRBV2
j_call: TRBJ2-7
cdr3_aa: CASSDPRREQYF
cdr3_nt: TGTGCCAGCAGTGACCCGCGGCGCGAGCAGTACTTC

clone_size: many
d_call: -
v_call: TRBV28
j_call: TRBJ2-5
cdr3_aa: CASSPMGGAETQYF
cdr3_nt: TGTGCCAGCAGCCCCATGGGGGGCGCAGAGACCCAGTACTTC

clone_size: many
d_call: -
v_call: TRBV20-1
j_call: TRBJ1-2
cdr3_aa: CSASLGTRDGYTF
cdr3_nt: TGCAGTGCTAGTCTTGGGACGAGAGATGGCTACACCTTC

clone_size: -
d_call: -
v_call: TRBV5-1
j_call: TRBJ2-1
cdr3_aa: CASRALSSYNEQFF
cdr3_nt: TGCGCCAGCAGGGCGCTGAGCTCCTACAATGAGCAGTTCTTC

clone_size: many
d_call: -
v_call: TRBV20-1
j_call: TRBJ2-7
cdr3_aa: CSARRPSGPSSYEQYF
cdr3_nt: TGCAGTGCTAGGAGGCCCAGCGGGCCGAGCTCCTACGAGCAGTACTTC

clone_size: many
d_call: -
v_call: TRBV28
j_call: TRBJ2-1
cdr3_aa: CASSWGKSSYNEQFF
cdr3_nt: TGTGCCAGCAGTTGGGGAAAAAGCTCCTACAATGAGCAGTTCTTC

clone_size: -
d_call: TRBD2
v_call: TRBV5-1
j_call: TRBJ2-7
cdr3_aa: CASRREGGSRSYEQYF
cdr3_nt: TGCGCCAGCAGGCGCGAGGGAGGGTCTCGCTCCTACGAGCAGTACTTC

clone_size: many
d_call: -
v_call: TRBV6-2/TRBV6-3
j_call: TRBJ1-2
cdr3_aa: CASSYSVTGPGYTF
cdr3_nt: TGTGCCAGCAGTTACTCTGTTACAGGGCCGGGCTACACCTTC

clone_size: -
d_call: -
v_call: TRBV5-4
j_call: TRBJ1-6
cdr3_aa: CASSPGTDLYSPLHF
cdr3_nt: TGTGCCAGCAGCCCGGGGACCGATCTTTATTCACCCCTCCACTTT

clone_size: many
d_call: -
v_call: TRBV9
j_call: TRBJ2-1
cdr3_aa: CASSANNEQFF
cdr3_nt: TGTGCCAGCAGCGCGAACAATGAGCAGTTCTTC

clone_size: -
d_call: -
v_call: TRBV20-1
j_call: TRBJ2-7
cdr3_aa: CSARAGLPLEQYF
cdr3_nt: TGCAGTGCTAGAGCGGGCCTCCCCCTCGAGCAGTACTTC

clone_size: -
d_call: -
v_call: TRBV3-1
j_call: TRBJ2-4
cdr3_aa: CASSQGGGALTKNIQYF
cdr3_nt: TGTGCCAGCAGCCAAGGTGGAGGGGCCCTAACCAAAAACATTCAGTACTTC

clone_size: -
d_call: -
v_call: TRBV7-9
j_call: TRBJ1-1
cdr3_aa: CAGSPGGAYTEAFF
cdr3_nt: TGTGCCGGCAGCCCCGGAGGGGCTTACACTGAAGCTTTCTTT

clone_size: once
d_call: TRBD2
v_call: TRBV28
j_call: TRBJ2-1
cdr3_aa: CASSLSGSGNEQFF
cdr3_nt: TGTGCCAGCAGTTTAAGCGGGAGCGGCAATGAGCAGTTCTTC

clone_size: -
d_call: -
v_call: TRBV6-2/TRBV6-3
j_call: TRBJ2-7
cdr3_aa: CASSYRGESYEQYF
cdr3_nt: TGTGCCAGCAGTTACAGAGGTGAGAGCTACGAGCAGTACTTC

clone_size: many
d_call: -
v_call: TRBV6-6
j_call: TRBJ2-7
cdr3_aa: CASSYTQLTYEQYF
cdr3_nt: TGTGCCAGCAGTTACACACAGCTAACCTACGAGCAGTACTTC

clone_size: many
d_call: TRBD2
v_call: TRBV2
j_call: TRBJ2-7
cdr3_aa: CASIAGVGEQYF
cdr3_nt: TGTGCCAGCATCGCGGGGGTGGGGGAGCAGTACTTC

clone_size: once
d_call: -
v_call: TRBV20-1
j_call: TRBJ2-3
cdr3_aa: CSARVGGSGDTQYF
cdr3_nt: TGCAGTGCTAGAGTGGGGGGCTCTGGAGATACGCAGTATTTT

clone_size: -
d_call: TRBD1
v_call: TRBV7-2
j_call: TRBJ1-2
cdr3_aa: CASSSNFFGTDGRTF
cdr3_nt: TGTGCCAGCAGCTCTAACTTTTTCGGGACAGATGGCCGCACCTTC

clone_size: many
d_call: TRBD2
v_call: TRBV9
j_call: TRBJ2-1
cdr3_aa: CASSAPRGGPLNEQFF
cdr3_nt: TGTGCCAGCAGTGCTCCCCGGGGGGGCCCCCTCAATGAGCAGTTCTTC

clone_size: many
d_call: -
v_call: TRBV20-1
j_call: TRBJ2-5
cdr3_aa: CSARHGLETQYF
cdr3_nt: TGCAGTGCTAGACATGGATTAGAGACCCAGTACTTC

clone_size: -
d_call: TRBD2
v_call: TRBV12-3/TRBV12-4
j_call: TRBJ2-5
cdr3_aa: CAGSLAGGQETQYF
cdr3_nt: TGTGCCGGCAGTTTAGCGGGGGGGCAAGAGACCCAGTACTTC

clone_size: -
d_call: -
v_call: TRBV3-1
j_call: TRBJ2-2
cdr3_aa: CASSRHLEPGELFF
cdr3_nt: TGTGCCAGCAGCCGCCATTTAGAGCCCGGGGAGCTGTTTTTT